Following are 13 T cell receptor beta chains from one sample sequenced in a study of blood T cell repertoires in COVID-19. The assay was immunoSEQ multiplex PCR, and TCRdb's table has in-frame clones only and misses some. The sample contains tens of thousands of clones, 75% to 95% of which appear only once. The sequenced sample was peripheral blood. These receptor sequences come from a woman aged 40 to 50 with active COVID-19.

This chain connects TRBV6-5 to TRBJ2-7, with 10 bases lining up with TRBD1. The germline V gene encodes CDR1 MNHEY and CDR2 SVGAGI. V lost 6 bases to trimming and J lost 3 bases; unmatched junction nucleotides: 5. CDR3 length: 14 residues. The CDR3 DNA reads TGTGCCAGCAGCCGCGACAGGGGGCTCTACGAGCAGTACTTC. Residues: CASSRDRGLYEQYF.

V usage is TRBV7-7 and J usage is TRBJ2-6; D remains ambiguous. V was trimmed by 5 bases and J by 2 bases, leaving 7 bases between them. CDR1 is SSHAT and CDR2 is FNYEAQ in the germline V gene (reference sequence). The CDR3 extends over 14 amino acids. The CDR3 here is CASSPSAGANVLTF. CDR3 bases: TGTGCCAGCAGCCCGTCGGCTGGGGCCAACGTCCTGACTTTC.

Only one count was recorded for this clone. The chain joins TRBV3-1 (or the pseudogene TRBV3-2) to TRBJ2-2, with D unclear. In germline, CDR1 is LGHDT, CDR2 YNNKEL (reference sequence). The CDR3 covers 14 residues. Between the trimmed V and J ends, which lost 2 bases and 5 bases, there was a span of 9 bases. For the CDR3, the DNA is TGTGCCAGCAGCCAACTCGACACGACCGGGGAGCTGTTTTTT. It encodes CASSQLDTTGELFF.

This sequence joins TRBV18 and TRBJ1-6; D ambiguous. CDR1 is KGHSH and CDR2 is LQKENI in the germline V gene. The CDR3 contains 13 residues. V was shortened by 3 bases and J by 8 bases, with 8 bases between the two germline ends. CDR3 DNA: TGTGCCAGCTCACCGGGCCCGGATTCACCCCTCCACTTT. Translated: CASSPGPDSPLHF.

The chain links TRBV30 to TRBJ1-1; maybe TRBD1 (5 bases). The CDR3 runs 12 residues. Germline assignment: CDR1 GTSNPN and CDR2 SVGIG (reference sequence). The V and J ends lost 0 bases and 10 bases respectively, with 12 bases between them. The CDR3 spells CAWSVTGMVAFF. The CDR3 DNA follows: TGTGCCTGGAGTGTAACAGGAATGGTAGCTTTCTTT.

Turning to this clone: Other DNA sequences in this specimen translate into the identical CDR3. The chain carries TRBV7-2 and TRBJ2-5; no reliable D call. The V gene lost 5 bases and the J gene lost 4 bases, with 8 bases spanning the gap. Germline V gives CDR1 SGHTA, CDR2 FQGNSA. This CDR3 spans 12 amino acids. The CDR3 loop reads CASSPPGETQYF. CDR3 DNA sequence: TGTGCCAGCAGCCCTCCGGGAGAGACCCAGTACTTC.

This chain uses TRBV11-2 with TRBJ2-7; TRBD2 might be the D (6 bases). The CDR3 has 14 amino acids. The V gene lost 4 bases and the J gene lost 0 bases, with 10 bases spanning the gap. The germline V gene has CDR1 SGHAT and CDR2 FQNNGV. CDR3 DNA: TGTGCCAGCAGCTCAAGGGACTTCTCCTACGAGCAGTACTTC. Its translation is CASSSRDFSYEQYF.

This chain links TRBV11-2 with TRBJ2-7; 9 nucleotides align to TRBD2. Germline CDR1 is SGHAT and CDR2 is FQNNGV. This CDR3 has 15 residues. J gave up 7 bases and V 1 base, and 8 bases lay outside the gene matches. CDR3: CASSLGASGVWEQYF. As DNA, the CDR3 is TGTGCCAGCAGCTTAGGGGCTAGCGGGGTTTGGGAGCAGTACTTC.

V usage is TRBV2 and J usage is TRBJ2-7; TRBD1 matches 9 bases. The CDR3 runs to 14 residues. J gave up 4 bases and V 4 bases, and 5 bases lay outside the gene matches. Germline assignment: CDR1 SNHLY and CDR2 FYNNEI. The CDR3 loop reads CASSAKQGAYEQYF. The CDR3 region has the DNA TGTGCCAGCAGTGCCAAACAGGGGGCTTACGAGCAGTACTTC.

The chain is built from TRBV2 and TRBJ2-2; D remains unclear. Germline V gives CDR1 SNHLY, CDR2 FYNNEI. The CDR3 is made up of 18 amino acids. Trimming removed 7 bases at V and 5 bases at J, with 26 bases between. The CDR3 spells CASKLTFLNRPGTGELFF. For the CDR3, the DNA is TGTGCCAGCAAGCTGACCTTCTTAAACCGTCCGGGTACCGGGGAGCTGTTTTTT.

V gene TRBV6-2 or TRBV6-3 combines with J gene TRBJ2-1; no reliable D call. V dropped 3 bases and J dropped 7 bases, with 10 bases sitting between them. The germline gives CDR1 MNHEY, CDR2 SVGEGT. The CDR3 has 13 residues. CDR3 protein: CASSYPPLNEQFF. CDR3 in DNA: TGTGCCAGCAGTTATCCTCCTTTGAATGAGCAGTTCTTC.

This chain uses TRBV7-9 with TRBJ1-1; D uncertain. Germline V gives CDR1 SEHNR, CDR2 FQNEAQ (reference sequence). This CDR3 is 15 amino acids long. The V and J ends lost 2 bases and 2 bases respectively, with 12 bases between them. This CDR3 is CASSLLARQNTEAFF. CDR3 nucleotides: TGTGCCAGCAGCTTACTGGCCAGACAAAACACTGAAGCTTTCTTT.

CDR3 sequence: CASSFWQGGTEAFF. The CDR3 bases are TGTGCCAGCAGTTTTTGGCAGGGGGGTACTGAAGCTTTCTTT. The chain links TRBV27 to TRBJ1-1; 7 nucleotides align to TRBD1. CDR3 length equals 14 residues. V shed 3 bases and J 5 bases; nucleotides not matched to a gene: 6. Germline CDR1 and CDR2: MNHEY and SMNVEV (reference sequence).